Presented here are 25 T cell receptor beta chains from one specimen sequenced in a study of metastatic and nonmetastatic thyroid tumors. No patient had received any treatment before thyroid surgery. TCRdb re-called clones from the PCR reads using MiXCR. The sample lists about 82,000 clones; around an eighth were seen once. Sequences were obtained from tumor tissue. The receptors were gathered from a female donor with papillary thyroid cancer or a benign thyroid nodule (not recorded which). Some clones in this sample may be carry-over from other donors' samples.

This clone has at least ten counts. The gene calls are TRBV7-8 and TRBJ2-1; D is perhaps TRBD2 (5 bases). Per the germline V gene, CDR1 is SGHVS and CDR2 is FQNEAQ. With 4 bases removed from V and 10 bases from J, the gap between germline ends came to 11 bases. This CDR3 has 12 amino acids. CDR3 coding DNA: TGTGCCAGCAGCTCCTCTTCGGGGGAGCAGTTCTTC. This encodes CASSSSSGEQFF.

Regarding this clone: A read error may explain this, as a much larger clone is one base away. Other nucleotide sequences from this sample produce the same CDR3. CDR3 in DNA: TGTGCCAGCAGCTTAGGGGGGTATCAGCCCCAACATTTT. This encodes CASSLGGYQPQHF. The rearrangement uses TRBV7-9 and TRBJ1-5; possible D gene TRBD1, 5 bases. The CDR3 contains 13 residues. Germline V gene sequence: CDR1 SEHNR, CDR2 FQNEAQ (reference sequence).

This clone was detected many times. The V and J genes are TRBV7-9 and TRBJ1-6, with TRBD1 as a possible D gene (5 bases). Germline lookup yields CDR1 SEHNR and CDR2 FQNEAQ (reference sequence). V lost 5 bases and J 5 bases, leaving 13 bases between the germline ends. This CDR3 has 15 amino acids. The CDR3 sequence: CASSLGDRDNSPLHF. The DNA for the CDR3 is TGTGCCAGCAGCCTTGGGGACCGAGATAATTCACCCCTCCACTTT.

This clone has at least ten counts. The chain couples TRBV27 to TRBJ2-1, with D tentatively TRBD2 (5 bases). Germline assignment: CDR1 MNHEY and CDR2 SMNVEV (reference sequence). The V end lost 2 bases, the J end lost 4 bases, and 6 bases lay between the germline ends. The CDR3 totals 13 residues. The CDR3: CASSLTGYNEQFF. CDR3 bases: TGTGCCAGCAGTTTAACGGGGTACAATGAGCAGTTCTTC.

At least ten counts were recorded for this clone. V gene TRBV5-1 combines with J gene TRBJ2-5; D may match TRBD1 or TRBD2 (5 bases each). The CDR3 covers 15 residues. The V end was cut by 0 bases, the J end by 4 bases, with 13 bases between. The germline V gene encodes CDR1 SGHRS and CDR2 YFSETQ. CDR3 DNA: TGCGCCAGCAGCTTGGGGGACGCGGAGGTAGAGACCCAGTACTTC. Its protein product is CASSLGDAEVETQYF.

This clone was seen only a few times. The rearrangement uses TRBV6-1 and TRBJ2-7; unclear D gene. Germline V gives CDR1 MNHNS, CDR2 SASEGT. The V end was cut by 6 bases, the J end by 10 bases, with 19 bases between. This CDR3 is 13 amino acids long. The CDR3 loop reads CASSHDNSYYQYF. The CDR3 bases are TGTGCCAGCAGCCACGACAACTCCTACTATCAGTACTTC.

The sample holds many counts of this clone. The chain uses TRBV28 and TRBJ2-7; D might be TRBD2 (5 bases). V lost 2 bases, J lost 6 bases, and 17 bases lay in between. The CDR3 contains 15 residues. Germline CDR1 is MDHEN and CDR2 is SYDVKM. DNA of the CDR3: TGTGCCAGCAGTTTAGTTCTTCAGGCAGCGGCCGAGCAGTACTTC. This gives the protein CASSLVLQAAAEQYF. Combining the CDR3 with reference TRBV28 and TRBJ2-7 gives the whole variable domain DVKVTQSSRYLVKRTGEKVFLECVQDMDHENMFWYRQDPGLGLRLIYFSYDVKMKEKGDIPEGYSVSREKKERFSLILESASTNQTSMYLCASSLVLQAAAEQYFGPGTRLTVT.

This clone was found many times. The rearrangement uses TRBV7-2 and TRBJ2-2, with D unclear. CDR1 and CDR2 (germline): SGHTA, FQGNSA. This CDR3 is built from 14 residues. V lost 2 bases and J lost 2, with 6 bases in between. The CDR3 spells CASSLLQNTGELFF. The CDR3 bases are TGTGCCAGCAGCTTATTACAAAACACCGGGGAGCTGTTTTTT.

This clone came up many times. The DNA for the CDR3 is TGTGCCAGCAGCAAACCTTGGAGAGGGGGGGGGTCTGAAGCTTTCTTT. Residues: CASSKPWRGGGSEAFF. The genes are TRBV28 and TRBJ1-1; D might be TRBD1 (6 bases). Germline V lookup: CDR1 MDHEN, CDR2 SYDVKM. The length of the CDR3 is 16 residues. The V end was cut by 6 bases, the J end by 6 bases, with 23 bases between.

There are many counts of this clone. The chain links TRBV10-3 to TRBJ2-5; tentative D call: TRBD2 (5 bases). Germline values: CDR1 ENHRY, CDR2 SYGVKD. The length of the CDR3 is 14 residues. V was shortened by 4 bases and J by 0 bases, with 9 bases between the two germline ends. CDR3 amino acids: CAISAAVDQETQYF. CDR3 in DNA: TGTGCCATCAGTGCAGCGGTCGACCAAGAGACCCAGTACTTC.

This clone came up many times. The CDR3 loop is CASSSTRIDEQYF. The CDR3 region has the DNA TGTGCCAGCAGCTCGACTAGGATCGACGAGCAGTACTTC. This sequence joins TRBV7-2 and TRBJ2-7; TRBD2 is a possible D gene (6 bases). The CDR3 is 13 amino acids. CDR1 is SGHTA and CDR2 is FQGNSA in the germline V gene. V dropped 4 bases and J dropped 5 bases, with 12 bases sitting between them.

At least ten counts were recorded for this clone. The chain joins TRBV30 to TRBJ1-1; D not certain. Per the germline V gene, CDR1 is GTSNPN and CDR2 is SVGIG (reference sequence). This CDR3 contains 14 residues. Trimming removed 1 base from V and 5 bases from J, with 14 bases in between. CDR3 loop: CAWSEAPQGTEAFF. The CDR3 region has the DNA TGTGCCTGGAGTGAAGCGCCCCAAGGAACTGAAGCTTTCTTT.

The chain couples TRBV7-2 to TRBJ2-7, with TRBD2 matching over 8 bases. The CDR3 consists of 15 residues. Germline CDR1 SGHTA, CDR2 FQGNSA. The CDR3 sequence: CVISLEAGGSYEQYF. The CDR3 DNA follows: TGTGTCATCAGCTTAGAGGCGGGGGGCTCCTACGAGCAGTACTTC.

This clone was detected ten times or more. This chain joins TRBV5-1 and TRBJ2-7; TRBD2 aligns across 14 bases. In germline, CDR1 is SGHRS, CDR2 YFSETQ. The CDR3 sequence is 16 residues long. The V gene end was trimmed by 2 bases and the J gene end by 5 bases; junction bases not matched to a gene: 6. As DNA, the CDR3 is TGCGCCAGCAGCTTTGGACTAGCGGGAGGCAGGAACGAGCAGTACTTC. Its translation: CASSFGLAGGRNEQYF. The full variable domain, with the rest looked up from reference TRBV5-1 and TRBJ2-7, is KAGVTQTPRYLIKTRGQQVTLSCSPISGHRSVSWYQQTPGQGLQFLFEYFSETQRNKGNFPGRFSGRQFSNSRSEMNVSTLELGDSALYLCASSFGLAGGRNEQYFGPGTRLTVT.

There are many counts of this clone. This chain connects TRBV5-1 to TRBJ1-2; D is uncertain. CDR1 SGHRS and CDR2 YFSETQ come from the germline V gene. This CDR3 is 14 amino acids long. Trimming removed 0 bases at V and 2 bases at J, with 8 bases between. CDR3 sequence: CASSLETENYGYTF. In nucleotides, the CDR3 is TGCGCCAGCAGCTTGGAGACTGAAAACTATGGCTACACCTTC.

Many counts were recorded for this clone. The V and J genes are TRBV10-3 and TRBJ2-7; D remains ambiguous. Germline CDR1 and CDR2: ENHRY and SYGVKD. This CDR3 region has 14 residues. Trimming stripped 3 bases from V and 4 bases from J, with 13 bases between. For the CDR3, the DNA is TGTGCCATCAGTGAAACGGTGGGCGGTTACGAGCAGTACTTC. Translation: CAISETVGGYEQYF.

This clone was picked up many times. The J gene is TRBJ2-7, the V gene TRBV15; D is undetermined. Germline V gene lookup returns CDR1 LNHNV and CDR2 YYDKDF (reference sequence). The CDR3 has 13 amino acids. V gave up 0 bases and J gave up 4 bases, with 7 bases separating them. The CDR3 loop is CATSRDSYYEQYF. The CDR3 DNA sequence: TGTGCCACCAGCAGAGACTCATATTACGAGCAGTACTTC.

This clone is classed as medium-sized (0.01 to 0.1%). The J gene is TRBJ2-7, the V gene TRBV2; 7 nucleotides align to TRBD2. The V and J ends lost 1 base and 3 bases, in that order; junction bases with no gene match: 3. CDR3 length equals 14 residues. Germline values: CDR1 SNHLY, CDR2 FYNNEI. CDR3 sequence: CASSEGDYYYEQYF. The CDR3 DNA follows: TGTGCCAGCAGTGAAGGGGACTACTACTACGAGCAGTACTTC.

This clone was seen a few times. A read error is possible here, since a much larger clone lies one base away. The same CDR3 also results from other DNA sequences found in this sample. The genes are TRBV6-1 and TRBJ1-1, with D uncertain. The V and J ends lost 3 bases and 2 bases respectively, with 7 bases between them. The CDR3 spans 13 residues. The germline V gene has CDR1 MNHNS and CDR2 SASEGT. The CDR3 spells CASSEPPNTEAFF. CDR3 nucleotides: TGTGCCAGCAGTGAGCCGCCTAACACTGAAGCTTTCTTT.

This clone was counted ten times or more. The gene calls are TRBV5-1 and TRBJ1-2; TRBD1 might be the D (6 bases). V was clipped by 4 bases and J by 7 bases, with 23 bases between them. Looked up from germline, CDR1 is SGHRS and CDR2 is YFSETQ. This CDR3 is built from 16 residues. CDR3 bases: TGCGCCAGCAGCCCTAGGGGGGCCGTTGGACTGGTTGGCTACACCTTC. Translation gives CASSPRGAVGLVGYTF.

Note on this clone: This may arise from a read error, as a much more abundant clone is one base away. J is TRBJ2-3 and V is TRBV6-1; no reliable D call. The CDR3 consists of 12 residues. Germline values: CDR1 MNHNS, CDR2 SASEGT. DNA of the CDR3: TGTGCCAGCAGTCCCGGCACATATACGCAGTATTTT. It specifies CASSPGTYTQYF.

This clone was detected only a few times. This may arise from a read error, as a much more abundant clone is one base away. The gene calls are TRBV11-2 and TRBJ1-1; D is unclear. Trimming pared 7 bases from V and 3 bases from J, leaving 9 bases between. Germline V CDR1 and CDR2: SGHAT, FQNNGV. The CDR3 is made up of 12 amino acids. CDR3 residues: CASIGTYTEAFF. In nucleotides, the CDR3 is TGTGCCAGCATAGGCACGTACACTGAAGCTTTCTTT.

Notes on this clone: Being one base from a much bigger clone, this may be a read error. The chain carries TRBV20-1 and TRBJ2-3; D perhaps matches TRBD2 (6 bases). The V and J ends lost 5 bases and 3 bases respectively, with 27 bases between them. The CDR3 length is 18 residues. Germline V CDR1 and CDR2: DFQATT, SNEGSKA (reference sequence). The CDR3 loop reads CSAGGVDGGPPGTDTQYF. The DNA for the CDR3 is TGCAGTGCTGGTGGGGTCGACGGAGGGCCTCCCGGGACAGATACGCAGTATTTT.

This clone appeared a few times. The chain is built from TRBV25-1 and TRBJ2-7; the D is unclear. Deletions cut 2 bases from V and 0 bases from J, with 11 bases between. Germline-derived CDR1 and CDR2 are MGHDK and SYGVNS. This CDR3 is built from 15 residues. CDR3 sequence: CASSEGAGYSYEQYF. DNA for the CDR3: TGTGCCAGCAGTGAAGGCGCAGGTTACTCCTACGAGCAGTACTTC.

This chain uses TRBV6-1 with TRBJ2-2; perhaps TRBD2 as D (6 bases). The CDR3 is made up of 16 amino acids. With 8 bases removed from V and 8 bases from J, the gap between germline ends came to 24 bases. Germline values: CDR1 MNHNS, CDR2 SASEGT. The CDR3 DNA is TGTGCCAGCGCGGGACCTATGGGGGGAGTGGAAGGGGAGCTGTTTTTT. It encodes CASAGPMGGVEGELFF.